These 30 T cell receptor beta chains were all obtained from the same sample, sequenced in a study of T cells in Graves' hyperthyroidism and ophthalmopathy. Amplification of TCR beta CDR3 regions used RNA as the template. HTBI primers drove first-round RT-PCR of the TCR CDR3. TCRdb ran MiXCR on the multiplex PCR reads and lists one entry per CDR3 protein. There are more than 450,000 distinct CDR3 sequences in the sample; approximately 14% occur only once, and 11% to 15% lies in the top ten. Sequencing was carried out using blood. The receptors come from a woman aged 40 to 55 with Graves' hyperthyroidism.

In its sample, this clonotype was seen many times. The chain has TRBV5-1 and TRBJ2-1, with D perhaps TRBD2 (6 bases). Germline V gives CDR1 SGHRS, CDR2 YFSETQ. The CDR3 contains 16 residues. Trimming took 0 bases from V and 4 from J, leaving 14 bases between them. CDR3 bases: TGCGCCAGCAGCTTGGACGGGAGTTTCAGTTACAATGAGCAGTTCTTC. Protein product: CASSLDGSFSYNEQFF.

The gene calls are TRBV12-3 or TRBV12-4 and TRBJ1-6, with a possible D match to TRBD1 (5 bases). This CDR3 has 13 residues. Trimming pared 8 bases from V and 9 bases from J, leaving 14 bases between. This CDR3 reads CASSAEQVSPLHF. The CDR3 region has the DNA TGTGCCAGCTCCGCCGAACAGGTTTCACCCCTCCACTTT.

This clonotype was recorded only once. This chain uses TRBV5-5 with TRBJ2-2, with D possibly TRBD1 on 5 matching bases. CDR3 length: 17 residues. The germline gives CDR1 SGHKS, CDR2 YYEKEE (reference sequence). Trimming took 5 bases from V and 1 from J, leaving 18 bases between them. This CDR3 reads CASRLQDSSLNTGELFF. CDR3 nucleotide sequence: TGTGCCAGCAGGCTCCAAGACAGTTCATTGAACACCGGGGAGCTGTTTTTT.

The rearrangement links TRBV6-1 to TRBJ1-1, with TRBD1 identical over 7 bases. The CDR3 is 14 residues long. Germline V gene data show CDR1 as MNHNS and CDR2 as SASEGT. J lost 0 bases, V lost 8 bases, and 6 bases had no gene match. The CDR3 bases are TGTGCCAGCCGCGCAGGGGGATTGAACACTGAAGCTTTCTTT. Translation: CASRAGGLNTEAFF.

This clonotype occurred a few times. The chain combines TRBV7-9 with TRBJ2-2, with D uncertain. V lost 0 bases, J lost 2 bases, and 10 bases lay in between. The germline gives CDR1 SEHNR, CDR2 FQNEAQ (reference sequence). This CDR3 has 16 residues. This chain's CDR3 is CASSLAWSKNTGELFF. CDR3 nucleotides: TGTGCCAGCAGCTTAGCGTGGTCCAAAAACACCGGGGAGCTGTTTTTT.

This clonotype was seen many times. The chain couples TRBV29-1 to TRBJ1-1, with a tentative D call TRBD1 (5 bases). V lost 4 bases and J lost 0, with 12 bases in between. Germline CDR1 SQVTM, CDR2 ANQGSEA. The CDR3 length is 14 residues. The CDR3 DNA reads as TGCAGCGTTGTTGGGGCGGGGATGAACACTGAAGCTTTCTTT. Translated, it gives CSVVGAGMNTEAFF.

This clonotype showed up many times. V usage is TRBV2 and J usage is TRBJ2-3; D gene ambiguous. This CDR3 has 16 amino acids. Deletions cut 3 bases from V and 6 bases from J, with 19 bases between. Germline CDR1 SNHLY, CDR2 FYNNEI. CDR3 DNA: TGTGCCAGCAGTGACCAGTCCGACCCATATACGGATACGCAGTATTTT. Its translation is CASSDQSDPYTDTQYF.

This clonotype appeared many times. V is TRBV6-5 and J is TRBJ2-1; the match to TRBD2 covers 10 bases. V lost 2 bases, J lost 1 base, and 5 bases stayed unmatched. The germline gives CDR1 MNHEY, CDR2 SVGAGI. This CDR3 has 17 residues. The DNA of the CDR3 is TGTGCCAGCAGTTACGGTCTAGCGGGAGTTTCCTACAATGAGCAGTTCTTC. As protein: CASSYGLAGVSYNEQFF.

At least ten counts were recorded for this clonotype. The chain joins TRBV5-1 to TRBJ2-3, with 10 bases that match TRBD2. V trimming: 2 bases; J trimming: 2 bases; junction bases outside the gene matches: 2. Germline-derived CDR1 and CDR2 are SGHRS and YFSETQ. This CDR3 region has 15 residues. The CDR3 spells CASSFTSGTTDTQYF. CDR3 nucleotides: TGCGCCAGCAGCTTTACTAGCGGGACCACAGATACGCAGTATTTT.

CDR3: CASSMGGGVWTGELFF. The CDR3 DNA reads as TGTGCCAGTAGTATGGGGGGGGGCGTATGGACCGGGGAGCTGTTTTTT. The V gene is TRBV19, the J gene TRBJ2-2, with a possible D match to TRBD2 (7 bases). The V gene's germline CDR1 is LNHDA and CDR2 SQIVND (reference sequence). This CDR3 region has 16 residues. The V and J ends lost 3 bases and 5 bases respectively, with 16 bases between them.

On this clonotype itself: A clone one base away is much larger, so this may be a read error. J is TRBJ1-1 and V is TRBV27, with 8 bases matching TRBD1. Germline V gene data show CDR1 as MNHEY and CDR2 as SMNVEV (reference sequence). The CDR3 length is 15 residues. Trimming at V came to 5 bases and at J to 3 bases, leaving 8 bases not matched to a gene. CDR3 amino acids: CASSRKDRVHTEAFF. CDR3 in DNA: TGTGCCAGCAGTCGCAAGGACAGGGTCCACACTGAAGCTTTCTTT.

This clonotype was detected a few times. Being one base from a much bigger clone, this may be a read error. The CDR3 reads CSAGEATSVQETQYF. The DNA of the CDR3 is TGCAGTGCTGGAGAAGCCACAAGCGTCCAAGAGACCCAGTACTTC. The chain couples TRBV20-1 to TRBJ2-5; D is undetermined. The CDR3 has 15 residues. The germline CDR1 and CDR2 sequences are DFQATT and SNEGSKA (reference sequence).

This clonotype came up a few times. V is TRBV19 and J is TRBJ1-2, with D uncertain. Germline V gives CDR1 LNHDA, CDR2 SQIVND (reference sequence). V shed 3 bases and J shed 8 bases, with 19 bases lying between them. The CDR3 runs to 15 residues. The CDR3 sequence: CASSILFTTSWGYTF. Here the CDR3 DNA reads TGTGCCAGTAGTATCCTCTTTACAACCTCCTGGGGCTACACCTTC.

This chain uses TRBV11-3 with TRBJ2-3; the match to TRBD2 covers 8 bases. After removal of 4 bases from V and 5 bases from J, the junction contained 2 bases not matched to a gene. Germline V gene lookup returns CDR1 SGHNT and CDR2 YENEEA. This CDR3 is 13 amino acids long. DNA of the CDR3: TGTGCCAGCAGCTCCGGGGGGGGAGATACGCAGTATTTT. Translation gives CASSSGGGDTQYF.

This clonotype was recorded many times. The chain links TRBV11-3 to TRBJ2-4, with 7 nucleotides matching TRBD2. The trim removed 5 bases at V and 5 bases at J, leaving 3 bases unmatched. Germline V lookup: CDR1 SGHNT, CDR2 YENEEA. The CDR3 runs 13 residues. This CDR3 is CASSHRGENIQYF. In DNA form, the CDR3 reads TGTGCCAGCAGCCATCGGGGGGAAAACATTCAGTACTTC.

The chain links TRBV28 to TRBJ2-7, with 7 bases lining up with TRBD2. The CDR3 length is 15 residues. V lost 6 bases to trimming and J lost 1 base; unmatched junction nucleotides: 9. Germline loops: CDR1 MDHEN, CDR2 SYDVKM. Written as DNA, the CDR3 is TGTGCCAGCAGCCCTTACCCCGGGGGGTCCTACGAGCAGTACTTC. It codes for CASSPYPGGSYEQYF.

This clonotype was detected many times. The V and J genes are TRBV12-3 or TRBV12-4 and TRBJ2-2, with 10 bases matching TRBD1. The length of the CDR3 is 17 residues. The V and J ends lost 5 bases and 5 bases, in that order; junction bases with no gene match: 11. CDR3 region: CASSTLVGQGLTGELFF. The CDR3 DNA is TGTGCCAGCAGTACACTCGTGGGACAGGGGTTGACCGGGGAGCTGTTTTTT.

This clonotype showed up many times. The V gene is TRBV7-3, the J gene TRBJ2-1, with 12 positions matching TRBD2. CDR3 length: 16 amino acids. V shed 4 bases and J 8 bases; nucleotides not matched to a gene: 9. The germline gives CDR1 SGHTA, CDR2 FQGTGA. CDR3 in amino acids: CASSSRTSGKVDEQFF. CDR3 nucleotide sequence: TGTGCCAGCAGCTCTAGGACTAGCGGGAAAGTCGATGAGCAGTTCTTC.

This clonotype was seen at least ten times. The rearrangement links TRBV2 to TRBJ1-4; 8 bases line up with TRBD1. This CDR3 is 13 amino acids long. Unmatched junction bases numbered 5, after V lost 6 bases and J lost 8 bases. Germline CDR1 is SNHLY and CDR2 is FYNNEI. The CDR3 DNA is TGTGCCAGCAGAGCAGGGGGCAGGGAAAAACTGTTTTTT. It codes for CASRAGGREKLFF.

The chain links TRBV5-1 to TRBJ2-7; 7 nucleotides agree with TRBD1. Germline assignment: CDR1 SGHRS and CDR2 YFSETQ. The CDR3 contains 14 residues. V was clipped by 6 bases and J by 2 bases; unmatched bases: 8. For the CDR3, the DNA is TGCGCCAGCAAATCCGGGACAGTGACCTACGAGCAGTACTTC. This sequence encodes CASKSGTVTYEQYF.

The chain uses TRBV12-3 or TRBV12-4 and TRBJ1-3, with 8 bases identical to TRBD1. CDR3 length equals 14 residues. The V segment lost 5 bases and the J segment 2 bases; nucleotides outside the gene matches: 2. The CDR3 DNA sequence: TGTGCCAGCAGTAAGGACAGGGCTGGAAACACCATATATTTT. Amino acid sequence: CASSKDRAGNTIYF.

The J gene is TRBJ2-1, the V gene TRBV13; 9 nucleotides agree with TRBD2. The CDR3 is 15 residues long. V lost 2 bases, J lost 4 bases, and 3 bases stayed unmatched. Germline loops: CDR1 PRHDT, CDR2 FYEKMQ (reference sequence). The CDR3 protein is CASSLRTSDYNEQFF. The CDR3 coding sequence is TGTGCCAGCAGCTTACGGACTAGCGATTACAATGAGCAGTTCTTC.

Concerning this clonotype: A read error may explain this, as a much larger clone is one base away. This chain joins TRBV5-1 and TRBJ2-5, with 9 bases that match TRBD1. Germline CDR1 reads SGHRS; CDR2 reads YFSETQ. This CDR3 is 16 amino acids long. CDR3 amino acids: CARSWGQGSGAETQYF. The DNA of the CDR3 is TGCGCCAGAAGCTGGGGACAGGGATCAGGCGCAGAGACCCAGTACTTC.

The chain recombines TRBV28 with TRBJ2-7; 11 bases fit TRBD2. The CDR3 runs 15 residues. Germline-derived CDR1 and CDR2 are MDHEN and SYDVKM. V shed 8 bases and J 1 base; nucleotides not matched to a gene: 7. CDR3 amino acids: CASRRTSGQSYEQYF. Written as DNA, the CDR3 is TGTGCCAGCCGGAGGACTAGCGGGCAATCCTACGAGCAGTACTTC.

This clonotype was seen repeatedly, ten times or more. The chain is built from TRBV2 and TRBJ1-5; D unclear. The length of the CDR3 is 15 residues. V was cut by 8 bases and J by 1 base, with 15 bases left in between. The V gene's germline CDR1 is SNHLY and CDR2 FYNNEI. CDR3: CASGGQELSNQPQHF. In DNA, the CDR3 is TGTGCCAGCGGAGGTCAGGAATTAAGCAATCAGCCCCAGCATTTT. The entire variable domain, with the rest obtained from reference TRBV2 and TRBJ1-5, is as follows: EPEVTQTPSHQVTQMGQEVILRCVPISNHLYFYWYRQILGQKVEFLVSFYNNEISEKSEIFDDQFSVERPDGSNFTLKIRSTKLEDSAMYFCASGGQELSNQPQHFGDGTRLSIL.

This clonotype showed up just a few times. This may be a read error: a much more frequent sequence differs by one nucleotide. The chain couples TRBV20-1 to TRBJ2-4; possibly TRBD1 for D (5 bases). This CDR3 is built from 14 residues. Germline V CDR1 and CDR2: DFQATT, SNEGSKA (reference sequence). Trimming took off 6 bases at V and 0 bases at J, with 12 bases between the two ends. The DNA of the CDR3 is TGCAGTGCGGCGGACATGCCAGCCAAAAACATTCAGTACTTC. Translating gives CSAADMPAKNIQYF.

This clonotype has at least ten counts. This chain links TRBV28 with TRBJ2-3; no definite D call. Germline V gene data show CDR1 as MDHEN and CDR2 as SYDVKM. Trimming removed 6 bases from V and 4 bases from J, with 20 bases in between. The CDR3 length is 16 residues. The CDR3 spells CASSPPHPDGSDTQYF. CDR3 sequence (DNA): TGTGCCAGCAGCCCCCCACACCCGGACGGATCAGATACGCAGTATTTT.

This clonotype was seen at least ten times. The V call is TRBV12-3 or TRBV12-4, the J call TRBJ2-6; D not resolved. CDR3 length: 18 amino acids. The V and J ends lost 2 bases and 0 bases respectively, with 14 bases between them. Here the CDR3 DNA reads TGTGCCAGCAGTTTATTCGGCAATTGGGGCTCTGGGGCCAACGTCCTGACTTTC. Amino acid sequence: CASSLFGNWGSGANVLTF.

The chain carries TRBV19 and TRBJ1-6; D gene uncertain. Germline loops: CDR1 LNHDA, CDR2 SQIVND (reference sequence). V was clipped by 10 bases and J by 9 bases, with 16 bases between them. The CDR3 contains 13 residues. The CDR3 sequence is CANKITASSPLHF. CDR3 nucleotides: TGTGCCAATAAGATTACCGCCTCTTCACCCCTCCACTTT.

This rearrangement joins TRBV28 to TRBJ2-7; TRBD2 agrees at 7 bases. V trimming: 6 bases; J trimming: 5 bases; junction bases outside the gene matches: 16. This CDR3 spans 16 amino acids. The germline CDR1 and CDR2 sequences are MDHEN and SYDVKM. CDR3 sequence: CASSGREGRGGNEQYF. CDR3 in DNA: TGTGCCAGCAGCGGCAGGGAGGGTCGGGGTGGGAACGAGCAGTACTTC.